Below, 20 T cell receptor beta chains from the same sample are listed, as sequenced in a study of PD-1 blockade in mismatch repair-deficient tumors. Sequencing used immunoSEQ multiplex PCR; TCRdb keeps in-frame clones, though not all of them. The repertoire has tens of thousands of clones, 78% of them found once; the top ten carry around 3.4%. The sequenced sample was peripheral blood, obtained 4 weeks after starting pembrolizumab. Source of these receptors: an adult with mismatch repair-deficient cancer.

The chain recombines TRBV4-1 with TRBJ1-5; 7 nucleotides align to TRBD1. The CDR3 sequence is 17 residues long. Trimming removed 11 bases from V and 2 bases from J; junction bases left unmatched: 18. The germline CDR1 and CDR2 sequences are MGHRA and YSYEKL. CDR3 in DNA: TGCGCCTCATCCGGGACAGATATATCAACCGGCAATCAGCCCCAGCATTTT. It is translated as CASSGTDISTGNQPQHF.

V and J are TRBV7-2 and TRBJ2-2; 10 bases fit TRBD1. The junction had 8 bases not matched to a gene; V was cut back by 2 bases and J by 2 bases. Germline V gene sequence: CDR1 SGHTA, CDR2 FQGNSA. The CDR3 runs 18 residues. The CDR3, as DNA: TGTGCCAGCAGCTTACGAAAGCGACAGGGGGCCAACACCGGGGAGCTGTTTTTT. This gives the protein CASSLRKRQGANTGELFF.

This chain joins TRBV2 and TRBJ2-1, with 8 bases aligning to TRBD1. The J segment lost 5 bases and the V segment lost 5 bases, leaving 5 bases of the junction unmatched. Germline V lookup: CDR1 SNHLY, CDR2 FYNNEI. This CDR3 has 14 residues. Here the CDR3 reads CASSLGQGNNEQFF. The CDR3 coding sequence is TGTGCCAGCAGTTTAGGACAGGGCAACAATGAGCAGTTCTTC.

This clone was picked up one time. This chain connects TRBV10-3 to TRBJ1-3; D uncertain. The V gene's germline CDR1 is ENHRY and CDR2 SYGVKD. Deletions cut 4 bases from V and 0 bases from J, with 7 bases between. The CDR3 extends over 14 amino acids. This chain's CDR3 is CAISGSLSGNTIYF. The CDR3 DNA sequence: TGTGCCATCAGTGGTTCCCTCTCTGGAAACACCATATATTTT.

The rearrangement uses TRBV4-2 and TRBJ1-1, with a tentative D call TRBD1 (6 bases). CDR1 is LGHNA, CDR2 YNFKEQ, per germline. CDR3 length equals 17 residues. The V end lost 4 bases, the J end lost 4 bases, and 22 bases lay between the germline ends. This chain's CDR3 is CASSPFTARGAGTEAFF. The DNA for the CDR3 is TGTGCCAGCAGCCCCTTTACCGCCCGGGGGGCTGGCACTGAAGCTTTCTTT.

This sequence joins TRBV5-3 and TRBJ2-3, with unresolved D. TRBV5-3 is marked as an open reading frame, function uncertain. The germline V and J ends were trimmed by 0 bases and 5 bases, with 4 bases remaining between them. The CDR3 runs 12 residues. The DNA of the CDR3 is TGTGCCAGAAGCTTGGGGGAAGATACGCAGTATTTT. Translating it yields CARSLGEDTQYF.

The chain combines TRBV6-6 with TRBJ1-1; D is unresolved. The CDR3 has 13 amino acids. CDR1 and CDR2 from the germline V gene are MNHNY and SVGAGI (reference sequence). Trimming took 0 bases from V and 2 from J, leaving 4 bases between them. CDR3: CASSYSRNTEAFF. CDR3 DNA: TGTGCCAGCAGTTACTCGAGAAACACTGAAGCTTTCTTT.

The chain employs TRBV29-1 and TRBJ1-2, with 10 bases lining up with TRBD1. CDR1 and CDR2 from the germline V gene are SQVTM and ANQGSEA. The CDR3 extends over 15 amino acids. V lost 1 base, J lost 4 bases, and 6 bases stayed unmatched. CDR3 residues: CSVEGLTGGVYGYTF. CDR3 nucleotides: TGCAGCGTTGAAGGTCTGACAGGGGGCGTCTATGGCTACACCTTC.

The V gene is TRBV7-2, the J gene TRBJ1-5, with D unclear. The germline V gene encodes CDR1 SGHTA and CDR2 FQGNSA. V dropped 2 bases and J dropped 0 bases, with 8 bases sitting between them. This CDR3 region has 15 residues. The CDR3 DNA sequence: TGTGCCAGCAGCTTAAATCTGAATAGCAATCAGCCCCAGCATTTT. Protein: CASSLNLNSNQPQHF.

This clone came up a few times. The chain combines TRBV1 with TRBJ2-7; TRBD2 is the table's D call and was not checked against the DNA. TRBV1 is tagged as a pseudogene. This CDR3 has 15 amino acids. Here the CDR3 DNA reads TGCACCAGCAGCCAAGATTGGCGGGACCTCTACGAGCAGTACTTC. Protein sequence: CTSSQDWRDLYEQYF.

CDR3 nucleotides: TGTGCCAGCAGCTTAAACCGGGACAGGGTAGGGTACTATGGCTACACCTTC. Its protein is CASSLNRDRVGYYGYTF. The chain recombines TRBV7-2 with TRBJ1-2, with TRBD1 matching 9 bases. Germline CDR1 and CDR2: SGHTA and FQGNSA. Trimming took 2 bases from V and 3 from J; bases not matched to a gene: 10. The CDR3 is 17 amino acids.

This sequence joins TRBV19 and TRBJ2-7, with TRBD1 matching 10 bases. Germline loops: CDR1 LNHDA, CDR2 SQIVND (reference sequence). With V trimmed by 3 bases and J by 3 bases, 2 bases remained unmatched. The length of the CDR3 is 14 residues. The chain's CDR3 is CASSIGQGVYEQYF. The CDR3 DNA reads TGTGCCAGTAGTATCGGACAGGGGGTCTACGAGCAGTACTTC.

The genes are TRBV2 and TRBJ1-2, with D possibly being TRBD1 (6 bases). From germline, CDR1 is SNHLY and CDR2 FYNNEI. The CDR3 is 13 residues long. Trimming pared 6 bases from V and 4 bases from J, leaving 12 bases between. As DNA, the CDR3 is TGTGCCAGCAGGCCCAGGGGCGGCTATGGCTACACCTTC. This translates into CASRPRGGYGYTF.

The chain employs TRBV4-1 and TRBJ2-1; no clear D gene. CDR3 size: 16 residues. The germline V and J ends were trimmed by 1 base and 2 bases, with 12 bases remaining between them. From germline, CDR1 is MGHRA and CDR2 YSYEKL. The CDR3 nucleotides read TGCGCCAGCAGCCAAGTGGATCTAGTTACCTACAATGAGCAGTTCTTC. Protein product: CASSQVDLVTYNEQFF.

This clone was seen a few times. The V call is TRBV14, the J call TRBJ2-3, with D possibly matching TRBD1 (6 bases). V lost 1 base and J lost 15, with 11 bases in between. CDR3 size: 11 residues. CDR1 and CDR2 from the germline V gene are SGHDN and FVKESK. The CDR3 reads CASSQGTGLYF. The DNA of the CDR3 is TGTGCCAGCAGCCAAGGTACAGGGCTCTATTTT.

In DNA form, the CDR3 reads TGCGCCAGCAGCCAAGACGGAGGGAGAGGCGACGAGCAGTACTTC. Its translation: CASSQDGGRGDEQYF. The rearrangement joins TRBV4-3 to TRBJ2-7; D is perhaps TRBD2 (6 bases). V gave up 0 bases and J gave up 5 bases, with 14 bases separating them. The CDR3 totals 15 residues. CDR1 and CDR2 (germline): LGHNA, YSLEER.

The J gene is TRBJ2-2, the V gene TRBV2; the match to TRBD2 covers 9 bases. CDR3 length: 15 amino acids. J was trimmed by 4 bases and V by 5 bases; bases with no gene match: 5. CDR1 and CDR2 (germline): SNHLY, FYNNEI. CDR3 region: CASSFSGSSTGELFF. The CDR3 region has the DNA TGTGCCAGCAGTTTTAGCGGGAGTAGCACCGGGGAGCTGTTTTTT.

The rearrangement links TRBV5-1 to TRBJ2-1, with TRBD2 identical over 11 bases. Germline V lookup: CDR1 SGHRS, CDR2 YFSETQ. V trimming: 4 bases; J trimming: 5 bases; junction bases outside the gene matches: 8. This CDR3 has 16 amino acids. This CDR3 is CASSTWGLAVHNEQFF. Here the CDR3 DNA reads TGCGCCAGCAGCACCTGGGGACTAGCGGTTCACAATGAGCAGTTCTTC.

V and J are TRBV30 and TRBJ1-2; 7 nucleotides match TRBD1. This CDR3 has 12 amino acids. Germline lookup yields CDR1 GTSNPN and CDR2 SVGIG (reference sequence). The trim removed 5 bases at V and 2 bases at J, leaving 2 bases unmatched. CDR3 coding DNA: TGTGCCTGGGGACAGGAGAACTATGGCTACACCTTC. The encoded protein is CAWGQENYGYTF.

This chain links TRBV28 with TRBJ2-3, with D possibly TRBD1 on 6 matching bases. CDR1 is MDHEN, CDR2 SYDVKM, per germline. The CDR3 sequence is 19 residues long. The V gene lost 4 bases and the J gene lost 5 bases, with 28 bases spanning the gap. CDR3 sequence: CASSSVGAVELEVEDTQYF. The CDR3 bases are TGTGCCAGCAGTTCCGTGGGGGCTGTGGAACTAGAGGTGGAAGATACGCAGTATTTT.